This TCR beta chain was sequenced in a study of blood T cell repertoires in COVID-19. Germline V CDR1 and CDR2: LGHDT, YNNKEL (reference sequence). Germline trimming cut 1 base from V and 4 bases from J; bases unmatched to any gene: 8. The CDR3 runs to 16 residues. Method: immunoSEQ multiplex PCR; TCRdb's copy keeps in-frame clones and lacks some. The data hold around 200,000 clones, with around 75% observed a single time. This TCR was recovered from a woman in her 40s with COVID-19, enrolled during active disease. Source material: peripheral blood. The V gene is TRBV3-1 (or the pseudogene TRBV3-2), the J gene TRBJ2-3; TRBD2 matches at 7 bases. CDR3 DNA sequence: TGTGCCAGCAGCCAAGCGGCGCGGGGGAATCCAGATACGCAGTATTTT. Translated, it gives CASSQAARGNPDTQYF.